This TCR beta chain was recorded in a study of control samples from healthy donors and cancer patients. Measured with immunoSEQ multiplex PCR; TCRdb has only the in-frame clones, and not every one. The repertoire holds 75,000 to 90,000 clones, about 85% seen once, with approximately 2.1% in the top ten. This clone showed up just once. Germline CDR1 LNHDA, CDR2 SQIVND (reference sequence). Trimming stripped 3 bases from V and 5 bases from J, with 4 bases between. The CDR3 extends over 11 amino acids. Sequenced input: blood. The sequence was obtained from a middle-aged woman in good health. The chain uses TRBV19 and TRBJ2-5; D gene ambiguous. The CDR3 loop reads CASSMGETQYF. The CDR3 bases are TGTGCCAGTAGTATGGGGGAGACCCAGTACTTC.